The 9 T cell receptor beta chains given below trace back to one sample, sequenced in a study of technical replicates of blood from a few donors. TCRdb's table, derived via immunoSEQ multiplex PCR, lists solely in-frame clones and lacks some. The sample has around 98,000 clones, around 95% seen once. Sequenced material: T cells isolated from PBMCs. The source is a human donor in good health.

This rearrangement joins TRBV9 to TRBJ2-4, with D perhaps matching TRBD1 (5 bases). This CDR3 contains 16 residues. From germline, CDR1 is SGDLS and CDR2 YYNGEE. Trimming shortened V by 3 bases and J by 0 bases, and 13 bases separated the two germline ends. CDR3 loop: CASSDTGSIAKNIQYF. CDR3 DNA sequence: TGTGCCAGCAGCGACACAGGATCTATAGCCAAAAACATTCAGTACTTC.

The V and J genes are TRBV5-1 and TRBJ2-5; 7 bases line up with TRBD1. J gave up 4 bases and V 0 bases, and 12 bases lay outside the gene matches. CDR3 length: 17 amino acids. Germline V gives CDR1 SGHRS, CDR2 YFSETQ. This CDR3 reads CASSLVPTGPAGETQYF. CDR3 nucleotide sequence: TGCGCCAGCAGCTTGGTCCCGACAGGGCCCGCGGGAGAGACCCAGTACTTC.

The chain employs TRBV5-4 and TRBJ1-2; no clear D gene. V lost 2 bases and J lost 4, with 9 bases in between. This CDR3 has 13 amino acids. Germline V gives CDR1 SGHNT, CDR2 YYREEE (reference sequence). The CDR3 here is CASSLTLFYGYTF. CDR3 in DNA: TGTGCCAGCAGCTTAACGCTATTCTATGGCTACACCTTC.

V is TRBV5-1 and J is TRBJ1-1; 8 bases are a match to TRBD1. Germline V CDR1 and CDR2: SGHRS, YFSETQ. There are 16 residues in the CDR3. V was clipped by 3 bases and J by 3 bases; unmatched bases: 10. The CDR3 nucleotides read TGCGCCAGCAGCTCGGCCACAGACAGGGGTGACACTGAAGCTTTCTTT. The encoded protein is CASSSATDRGDTEAFF.

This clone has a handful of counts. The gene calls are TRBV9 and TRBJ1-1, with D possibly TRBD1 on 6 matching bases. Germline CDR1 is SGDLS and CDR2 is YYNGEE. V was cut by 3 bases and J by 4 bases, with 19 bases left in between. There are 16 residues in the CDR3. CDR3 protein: CASSETPATGRTEAFF. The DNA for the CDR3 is TGTGCCAGCAGCGAGACCCCGGCGACAGGTCGCACTGAAGCTTTCTTT.

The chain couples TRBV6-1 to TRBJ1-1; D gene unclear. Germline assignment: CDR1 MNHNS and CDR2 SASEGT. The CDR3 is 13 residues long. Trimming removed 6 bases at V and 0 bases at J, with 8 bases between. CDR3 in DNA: TGTGCCAGCAGAACCAACTTGAACACTGAAGCTTTCTTT. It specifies CASRTNLNTEAFF.

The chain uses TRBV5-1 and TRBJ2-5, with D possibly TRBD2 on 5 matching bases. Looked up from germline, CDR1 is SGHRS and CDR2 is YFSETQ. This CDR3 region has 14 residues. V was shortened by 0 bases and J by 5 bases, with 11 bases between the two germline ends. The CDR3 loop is CASSLEGLAETQYF. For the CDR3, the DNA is TGCGCCAGCAGCTTGGAAGGTCTAGCCGAGACCCAGTACTTC.

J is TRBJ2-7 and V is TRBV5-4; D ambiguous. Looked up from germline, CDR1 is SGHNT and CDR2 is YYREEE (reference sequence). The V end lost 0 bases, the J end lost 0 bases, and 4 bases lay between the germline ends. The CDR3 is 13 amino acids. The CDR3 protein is CASSLANSYEQYF. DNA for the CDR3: TGTGCCAGCAGCTTGGCTAACTCCTACGAGCAGTACTTC.

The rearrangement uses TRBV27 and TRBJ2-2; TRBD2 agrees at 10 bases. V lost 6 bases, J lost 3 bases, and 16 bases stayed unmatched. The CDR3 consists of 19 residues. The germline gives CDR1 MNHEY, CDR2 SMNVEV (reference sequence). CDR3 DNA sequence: TGTGCCAGCAGGAGAACTAGCGGGAAAATTTCGACGCACACCGGGGAGCTGTTTTTT. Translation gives CASRRTSGKISTHTGELFF.